A selection of T cell receptor beta chains follows, all from one sample in a study of blood T cells in healthy people across ages. TCRdb used MiXCR to reprocess the 5' RACE reads, holding one entry per CDR3 protein. The sample lists roughly 720,000 distinct CDR3 sequences, roughly 53% occurring once. The specimen sequenced was blood. These receptor sequences come from a man older than 75 in good health. Each CDR3 is given with its conserved first and last residue. The D gene is left open where the match is weak. Clone size, where shown, is once, few, many, or a class for clones that have expanded.

clone size: .; J gene: TRBJ2-7; D gene: .; V gene: TRBV20-1; CDR3 protein: CSARAGLSSYEQYF; CDR3 DNA: TGCAGTGCTCGAGCGGGCTTGAGCTCCTACGAGCAGTACTTC
clone size: .; J gene: TRBJ2-1; D gene: TRBD2; V gene: TRBV5-1; CDR3 protein: CASSNTGTSGGSYNEQFF; CDR3 DNA: TGCGCCAGCAGCAACACCGGGACTAGCGGAGGCTCCTACAATGAGCAGTTCTTC
clone size: few; J gene: TRBJ1-6; D gene: TRBD1; V gene: TRBV9; CDR3 protein: CASSVTGDHSPLHF; CDR3 DNA: TGTGCCAGCAGCGTAACAGGGGATCATTCACCCCTCCACTTT
clone size: .; J gene: TRBJ1-6; D gene: .; V gene: TRBV20-1; CDR3 protein: CSARSQQAYNSPLHF; CDR3 DNA: TGCAGTGCTAGATCCCAACAGGCTTATAATTCACCCCTCCACTTT
clone size: .; J gene: TRBJ1-6; D gene: .; V gene: TRBV7-2; CDR3 protein: CASSFGRSPLHF; CDR3 DNA: TGTGCCAGCAGCTTCGGTCGGTCACCCCTCCACTTT
clone size: few; J gene: TRBJ2-1; D gene: .; V gene: TRBV6-5; CDR3 protein: CASSYSGSGATKGEQFF; CDR3 DNA: TGTGCCAGCAGTTACTCGGGCTCCGGGGCCACCAAGGGTGAGCAGTTCTTC
clone size: few; J gene: TRBJ2-1; D gene: TRBD2; V gene: TRBV6-2/TRBV6-3; CDR3 protein: CASSSSGGTYNEQFF; CDR3 DNA: TGTGCCAGCAGTTCTAGCGGGGGTACCTACAATGAGCAGTTCTTC
clone size: .; J gene: TRBJ2-1; D gene: .; V gene: TRBV5-1; CDR3 protein: CASSLEGDPYNEQFF; CDR3 DNA: TGCGCCAGCAGCTTGGAGGGAGATCCCTACAATGAGCAGTTCTTC
clone size: .; J gene: TRBJ1-2; D gene: TRBD1; V gene: TRBV2; CDR3 protein: CASSEQGQFHGYTF; CDR3 DNA: TGTGCCAGCAGTGAACAGGGACAGTTCCATGGCTACACCTTC
clone size: few; J gene: TRBJ2-3; D gene: .; V gene: TRBV7-2; CDR3 protein: CASSLSGIRDGRYAYF; CDR3 DNA: TGTGCCAGCAGCTTATCGGGGATCAGGGACGGAAGATACGCGTATTTT
clone size: .; J gene: TRBJ2-1; D gene: .; V gene: TRBV5-6; CDR3 protein: CASSWERVSEQFF; CDR3 DNA: TGTGCCAGCAGCTGGGAGAGAGTAAGTGAGCAGTTCTTC
clone size: once; J gene: TRBJ1-1; D gene: .; V gene: TRBV4-2; CDR3 protein: CASSQDRAGRGTEAFF; CDR3 DNA: TGTGCCAGCAGCCAAGATAGGGCAGGGAGGGGCACTGAAGCTTTCTTT
clone size: .; J gene: TRBJ2-3; D gene: TRBD2; V gene: TRBV9; CDR3 protein: CASSGSGGEGHRYAYF; CDR3 DNA: TGTGCCAGCAGCGGGAGCGGGGGAGAGGGGCACAGATACGCGTATTTT
clone size: .; J gene: TRBJ2-3; D gene: TRBD1; V gene: TRBV20-1; CDR3 protein: CSASPTIGTAPHRYAYF; CDR3 DNA: TGCAGTGCTAGCCCTACAATAGGGACAGCCCCTCACAGATACGCGTATTTT
clone size: .; J gene: TRBJ2-7; D gene: TRBD1; V gene: TRBV7-6; CDR3 protein: CASRLTGGQGSNEQYF; CDR3 DNA: TGTGCCAGCAGACTAACTGGGGGACAGGGCTCCAATGAGCAGTACTTC
clone size: .; J gene: TRBJ2-1; D gene: .; V gene: TRBV27; CDR3 protein: CASSPGLQGGFPYNEQFF; CDR3 DNA: TGTGCCAGCAGTCCCGGCCTACAGGGTGGCTTTCCCTACAATGAGCAGTTCTTC
clone size: .; J gene: TRBJ2-3; D gene: TRBD2; V gene: TRBV2; CDR3 protein: CASGLAGTTDTQYF; CDR3 DNA: TGTGCCAGCGGACTAGCGGGGACCACAGATACGCAGTATTTT
clone size: .; J gene: TRBJ2-1; D gene: .; V gene: TRBV6-1; CDR3 protein: CASNQVGEQFF; CDR3 DNA: TGTGCCAGCAATCAGGTTGGTGAGCAGTTCTTC
clone size: .; J gene: TRBJ1-6; D gene: TRBD1; V gene: TRBV7-9; CDR3 protein: CASSLPLGQNFSPLHF; CDR3 DNA: TGTGCCAGCAGCTTACCGTTGGGACAGAACTTCTCACCCCTCCACTTT
clone size: .; J gene: TRBJ2-1; D gene: .; V gene: TRBV15; CDR3 protein: CATSRDLLATEQFF; CDR3 DNA: TGTGCCACCAGCAGAGATCTCTTAGCTACTGAGCAGTTCTTC
clone size: .; J gene: TRBJ1-6; D gene: .; V gene: TRBV7-9; CDR3 protein: CASSLGGAIYNSPLHF; CDR3 DNA: TGTGCCAGCAGCCTAGGGGGGGCAATTTATAATTCACCCCTCCACTTT
clone size: once; J gene: TRBJ1-1; D gene: TRBD1; V gene: TRBV29-1; CDR3 protein: CSAYRGADPEAFF; CDR3 DNA: TGCAGCGCCTACAGGGGAGCGGACCCTGAAGCTTTCTTT
clone size: .; J gene: TRBJ2-7; D gene: .; V gene: TRBV14; CDR3 protein: CASSQENRLTYEQYF; CDR3 DNA: TGTGCCAGCAGCCAAGAAAACCGGTTGACCTACGAGCAGTACTTC
clone size: .; J gene: TRBJ2-4; D gene: .; V gene: TRBV4-1; CDR3 protein: CASSQEKTGYIQYF; CDR3 DNA: TGCGCCAGCAGCCAAGAGAAGACAGGATACATCCAGTACTTC
clone size: .; J gene: TRBJ2-3; D gene: TRBD2; V gene: TRBV10-3; CDR3 protein: CAISSGRTDTQYF; CDR3 DNA: TGTGCCATCAGTAGCGGGAGGACAGATACGCAGTATTTT
clone size: .; J gene: TRBJ1-6; D gene: .; V gene: TRBV20-1; CDR3 protein: CSARGIGLRGNSPLHF; CDR3 DNA: TGCAGTGCTAGGGGAATCGGACTCCGAGGCAATTCACCCCTCCACTTT
clone size: .; J gene: TRBJ2-7; D gene: TRBD1; V gene: TRBV2; CDR3 protein: CASSIFDRGEQYF; CDR3 DNA: TGTGCCAGCAGCATATTCGACAGGGGTGAGCAGTACTTC
clone size: .; J gene: TRBJ1-6; D gene: TRBD1; V gene: TRBV2; CDR3 protein: CASRPDRAGGSPLHF; CDR3 DNA: TGTGCCAGCAGACCCGACAGGGCGGGTGGGTCACCCCTCCACTTT
clone size: .; J gene: TRBJ2-1; D gene: .; V gene: TRBV20-1; CDR3 protein: CSAVVGELAEQFF; CDR3 DNA: TGCAGTGCTGTCGTGGGGGAATTGGCTGAGCAGTTCTTC
clone size: few; J gene: TRBJ2-3; D gene: .; V gene: TRBV7-3; CDR3 protein: CASSPLGQGFIPDTQYF; CDR3 DNA: TGTGCCAGCAGCCCCCTGGGCCAGGGTTTTATCCCAGATACGCAGTATTTT
clone size: many; J gene: TRBJ2-1; D gene: TRBD1; V gene: TRBV5-1; CDR3 protein: CASSSGQLNHNEQFF; CDR3 DNA: TGCGCCAGCAGCTCGGGACAGCTAAACCACAATGAGCAGTTCTTC
clone size: .; J gene: TRBJ2-7; D gene: .; V gene: TRBV10-1; CDR3 protein: CASSGPPSYEQYF; CDR3 DNA: TGCGCCAGCAGTGGGCCCCCCTCCTACGAGCAGTACTTC